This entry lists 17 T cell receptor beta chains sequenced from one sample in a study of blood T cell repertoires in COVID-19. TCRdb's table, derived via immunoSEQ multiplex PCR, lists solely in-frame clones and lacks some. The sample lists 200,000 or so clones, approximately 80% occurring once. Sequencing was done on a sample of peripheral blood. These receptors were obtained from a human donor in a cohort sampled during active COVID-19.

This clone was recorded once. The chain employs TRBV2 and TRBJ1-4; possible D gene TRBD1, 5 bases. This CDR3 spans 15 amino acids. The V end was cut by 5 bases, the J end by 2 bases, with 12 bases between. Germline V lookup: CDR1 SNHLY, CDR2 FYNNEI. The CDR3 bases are TGTGCCAGCAGTTCCGGGGGTGGTACTAATGAAAAACTGTTTTTT. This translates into CASSSGGGTNEKLFF.

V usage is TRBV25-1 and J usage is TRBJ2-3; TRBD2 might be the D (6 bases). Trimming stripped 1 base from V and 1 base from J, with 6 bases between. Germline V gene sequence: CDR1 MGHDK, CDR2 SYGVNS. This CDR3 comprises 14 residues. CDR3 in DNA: TGTGCCAGCAGTGAATGGGGGGGCACAGATACGCAGTATTTT. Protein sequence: CASSEWGGTDTQYF.

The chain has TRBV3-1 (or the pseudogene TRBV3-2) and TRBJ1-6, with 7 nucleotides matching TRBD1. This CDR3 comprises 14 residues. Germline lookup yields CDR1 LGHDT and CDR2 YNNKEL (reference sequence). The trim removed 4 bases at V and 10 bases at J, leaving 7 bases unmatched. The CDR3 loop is CASSPIDRASPLHF. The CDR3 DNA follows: TGTGCCAGCAGCCCGATAGACAGGGCCTCACCCCTCCACTTT.

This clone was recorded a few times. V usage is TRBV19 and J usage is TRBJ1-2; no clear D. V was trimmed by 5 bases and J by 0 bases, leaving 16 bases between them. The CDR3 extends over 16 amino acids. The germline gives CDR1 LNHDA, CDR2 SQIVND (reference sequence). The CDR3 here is CASSSDGVESNYGYTF. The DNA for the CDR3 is TGTGCCAGTAGTTCGGACGGGGTCGAGTCTAACTATGGCTACACCTTC.

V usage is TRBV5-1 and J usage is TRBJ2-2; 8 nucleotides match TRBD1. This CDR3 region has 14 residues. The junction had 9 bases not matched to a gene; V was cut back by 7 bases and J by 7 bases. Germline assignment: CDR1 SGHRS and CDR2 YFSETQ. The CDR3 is CASALDRAVGELFF. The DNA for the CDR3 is TGCGCCAGCGCCTTGGACAGGGCGGTCGGGGAGCTGTTTTTT.

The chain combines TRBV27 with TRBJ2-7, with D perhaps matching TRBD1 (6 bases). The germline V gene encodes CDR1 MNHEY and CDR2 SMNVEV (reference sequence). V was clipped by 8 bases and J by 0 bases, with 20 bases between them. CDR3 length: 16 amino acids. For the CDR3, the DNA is TGTGCCAGCCGATTTGCAGGGGTTAGCTTCTCCTACGAGCAGTACTTC. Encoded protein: CASRFAGVSFSYEQYF.

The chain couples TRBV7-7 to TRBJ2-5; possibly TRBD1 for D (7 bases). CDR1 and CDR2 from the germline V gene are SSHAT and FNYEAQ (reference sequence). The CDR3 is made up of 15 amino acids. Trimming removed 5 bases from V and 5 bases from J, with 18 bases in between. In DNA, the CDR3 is TGTGCCAGCAGCCCCCGGCAGGGGGGAGTGGAGACCCAGTACTTC. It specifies CASSPRQGGVETQYF.

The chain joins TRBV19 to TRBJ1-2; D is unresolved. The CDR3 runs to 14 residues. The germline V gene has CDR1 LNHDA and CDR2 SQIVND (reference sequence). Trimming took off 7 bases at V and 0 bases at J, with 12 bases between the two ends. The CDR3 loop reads CASTRGGANYGYTF. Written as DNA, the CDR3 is TGTGCCAGTACCAGAGGAGGAGCTAACTATGGCTACACCTTC.

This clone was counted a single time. The CDR3 DNA sequence: TGTGCCAGCAGCGTAGTTAGCGGATCGAACACTGAAGCTTTCTTT. This gives the protein CASSVVSGSNTEAFF. The V call is TRBV9, the J call TRBJ1-1; D is ambiguous. V was pared by 0 bases and J by 1 base, with 10 bases between. This CDR3 is built from 15 residues. The germline CDR1 and CDR2 sequences are SGDLS and YYNGEE.

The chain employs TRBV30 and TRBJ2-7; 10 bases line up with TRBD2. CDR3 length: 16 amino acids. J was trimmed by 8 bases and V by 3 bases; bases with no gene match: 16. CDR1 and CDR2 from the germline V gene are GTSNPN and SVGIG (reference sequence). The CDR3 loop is CAWRLLGLAGEGKQYF. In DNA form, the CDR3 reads TGTGCCTGGAGACTTTTGGGCCTAGCGGGAGAAGGGAAGCAGTACTTC. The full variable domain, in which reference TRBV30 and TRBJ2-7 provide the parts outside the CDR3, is SQTIHQWPATLVQPVGSPLSLECTVEGTSNPNLYWYRQAAGRGLQLLFYSVGIGQISSEVPQNLSASRPQDRQFILSSKKLLLSDSGFYLCAWRLLGLAGEGKQYFGPGTRLTVT.

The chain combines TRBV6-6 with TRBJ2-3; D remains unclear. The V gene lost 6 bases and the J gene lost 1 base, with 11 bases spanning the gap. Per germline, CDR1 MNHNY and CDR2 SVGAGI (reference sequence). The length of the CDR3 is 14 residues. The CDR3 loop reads CASSGGAGTDTQYF. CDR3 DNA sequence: TGTGCCAGCAGCGGTGGCGCGGGCACAGATACGCAGTATTTT.

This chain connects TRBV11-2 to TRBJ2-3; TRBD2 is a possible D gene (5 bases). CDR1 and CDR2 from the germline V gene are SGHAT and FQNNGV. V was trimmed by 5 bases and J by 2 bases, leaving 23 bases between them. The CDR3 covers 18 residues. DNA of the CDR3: TGTGCCAGCAGCGAAAATATATACCGGGGTGAAGCCACAGATACGCAGTATTTT. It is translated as CASSENIYRGEATDTQYF.

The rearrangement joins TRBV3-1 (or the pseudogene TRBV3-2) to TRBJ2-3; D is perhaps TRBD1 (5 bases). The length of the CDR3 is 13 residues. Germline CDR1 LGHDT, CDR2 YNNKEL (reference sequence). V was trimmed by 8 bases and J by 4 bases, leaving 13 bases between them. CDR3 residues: CASAGRGADTQYF. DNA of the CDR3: TGTGCCAGCGCAGGGCGTGGGGCAGATACGCAGTATTTT.

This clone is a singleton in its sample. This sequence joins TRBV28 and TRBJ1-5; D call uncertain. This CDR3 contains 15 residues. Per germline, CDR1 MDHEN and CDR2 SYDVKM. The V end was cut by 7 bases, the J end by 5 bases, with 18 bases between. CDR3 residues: CASTKSAANYQPQHF. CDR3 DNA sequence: TGTGCCAGCACTAAATCGGCAGCGAATTATCAGCCCCAGCATTTT. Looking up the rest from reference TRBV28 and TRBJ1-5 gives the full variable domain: DVKVTQSSRYLVKRTGEKVFLECVQDMDHENMFWYRQDPGLGLRLIYFSYDVKMKEKGDIPEGYSVSREKKERFSLILESASTNQTSMYLCASTKSAANYQPQHFGDGTRLSIL.

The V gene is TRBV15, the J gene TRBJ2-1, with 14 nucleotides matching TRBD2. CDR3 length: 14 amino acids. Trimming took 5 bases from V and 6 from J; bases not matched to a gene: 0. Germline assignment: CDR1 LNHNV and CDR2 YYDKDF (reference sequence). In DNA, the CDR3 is TGTGCCACCAGCGGGACTAGCGGGGGCAATGAGCAGTTCTTC. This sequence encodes CATSGTSGGNEQFF.

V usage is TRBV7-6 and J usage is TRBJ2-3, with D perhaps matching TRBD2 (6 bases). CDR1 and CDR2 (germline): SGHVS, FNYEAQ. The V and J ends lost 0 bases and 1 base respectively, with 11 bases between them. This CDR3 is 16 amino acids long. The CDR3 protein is CASSLASQRGTDTQYF. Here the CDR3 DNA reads TGTGCCAGCAGCTTAGCGTCTCAGCGGGGCACAGATACGCAGTATTTT.

The CDR3 loop reads CASSPHRDEQFF. CDR3 sequence (DNA): TGTGCCAGCAGTCCCCACCGGGATGAGCAGTTCTTC. This chain joins TRBV27 and TRBJ2-1; D gene uncertain. The germline V gene has CDR1 MNHEY and CDR2 SMNVEV (reference sequence). This CDR3 contains 12 residues. V was shortened by 5 bases and J by 8 bases, with 10 bases between the two germline ends.